The source of this TCR beta chain is a study of blood T cells in healthy people across ages. Study results and caveats: Because donor CMV status was unknown, expanded clonotype changes were possibly confounded.

Staff drew around 10 milliliters of peripheral blood from each donor. Extraction yielded at least 5.5 micrograms of total RNA per sample. A few counts support this clonotype. What it recognizes is unknown. Germline CDR1 and CDR2: MGHRA and YSYEKL. This CDR3 region has 16 residues. Trimming stripped 4 bases from V and 1 base from J, with 14 bases between. The use of a sample-barcoded 5' primer and a J-beta primer mix characterized a second PCR of about 6 to 11 cycles. From the 5' RACE reads, TCRdb called clonotypes with MiXCR, one entry per CDR3 protein. The sample holds roughly 1.6 million distinct CDR3 sequences, around 36% seen once.

The sequence was collected from a woman aged 25 to 45 in good health. The V gene is TRBV4-1, the J gene TRBJ1-5; D is possibly TRBD1 (5 bases). Sequencing used blood. The CDR3: CASSPQWRDSNQPQHF. The CDR3, as DNA: TGCGCCAGCAGCCCCCAATGGCGGGACAGCAATCAGCCCCAGCATTTT.